This T cell receptor beta chain was obtained from a study of blood T cells in healthy people across ages. Study-wide results and limits: Considered underestimates were the diversity estimates obtained from one million T cells. Both higher diversity and more naive CD4+ cells marked long-lived donors when set against aged donors.

About this clonotype itself: The target antigen is unknown.

From germline, CDR1 is SQVTM and CDR2 ANQGSEA. The V and J ends lost 6 bases and 6 bases, in that order; junction bases with no gene match: 14. This CDR3 has 15 amino acids. Researchers isolated at least 7 million PBMCs per sample. A second PCR, run for about 7 to 11 cycles, used a sample-barcoded 5' primer plus a J-beta primer mix. Every individual sample yielded 3 million or more paired-end reads (each containing CDR3). TCRdb ran MiXCR on the 5' RACE reads and lists one entry per CDR3 protein. The table includes around 850,000 distinct CDR3 sequences, 30% to 45% detected once. Sequencing was performed on blood. This TCR was recovered from a man aged 18 to 30 in good health. The V call is TRBV29-1, the J call TRBJ2-1, with TRBD2 matching over 7 bases. CDR3: CSVRWASGFSNEQFF. CDR3 bases: TGCAGCGTCCGCTGGGCTAGCGGTTTCTCCAATGAGCAGTTCTTC.